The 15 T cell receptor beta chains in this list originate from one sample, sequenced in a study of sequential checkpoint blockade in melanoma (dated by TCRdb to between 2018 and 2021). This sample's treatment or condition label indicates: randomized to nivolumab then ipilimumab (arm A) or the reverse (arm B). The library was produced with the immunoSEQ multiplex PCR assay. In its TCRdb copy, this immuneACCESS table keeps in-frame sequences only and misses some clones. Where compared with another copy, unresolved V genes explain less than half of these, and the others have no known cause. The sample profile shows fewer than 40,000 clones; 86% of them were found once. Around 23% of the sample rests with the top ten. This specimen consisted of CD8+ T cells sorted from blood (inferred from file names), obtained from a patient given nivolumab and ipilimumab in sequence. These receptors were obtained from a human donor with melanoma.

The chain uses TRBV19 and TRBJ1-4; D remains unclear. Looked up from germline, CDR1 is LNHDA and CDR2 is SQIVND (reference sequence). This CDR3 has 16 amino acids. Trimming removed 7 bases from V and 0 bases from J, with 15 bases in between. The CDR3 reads CASTYLPQPTNEKLFF. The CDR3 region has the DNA TGTGCCAGTACCTATCTCCCACAGCCAACTAATGAAAAACTGTTTTTT.

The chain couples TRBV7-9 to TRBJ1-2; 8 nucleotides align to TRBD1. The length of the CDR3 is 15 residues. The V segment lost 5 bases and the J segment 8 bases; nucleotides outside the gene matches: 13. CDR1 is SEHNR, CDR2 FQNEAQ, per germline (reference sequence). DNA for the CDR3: TGTGCCAGCAGCGCAGGACAGGGACGCCCGCGCGGCTACACCTTC. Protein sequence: CASSAGQGRPRGYTF. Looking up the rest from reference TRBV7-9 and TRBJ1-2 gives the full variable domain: DTGVSQNPRHKITKRGQNVTFRCDPISEHNRLYWYRQTLGQGPEFLTYFQNEAQLEKSRLLSDRFSAERPKGSFSTLEIQRTEQGDSAMYLCASSAGQGRPRGYTFGSGTRLTVV.

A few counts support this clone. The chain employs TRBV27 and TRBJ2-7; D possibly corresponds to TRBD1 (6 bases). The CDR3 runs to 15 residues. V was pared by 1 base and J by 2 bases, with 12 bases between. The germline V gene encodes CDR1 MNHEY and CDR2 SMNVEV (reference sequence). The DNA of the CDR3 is TGTGCCAGCAGTTTATACAAGGGACACACCTACGAGCAGTACTTC. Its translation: CASSLYKGHTYEQYF.

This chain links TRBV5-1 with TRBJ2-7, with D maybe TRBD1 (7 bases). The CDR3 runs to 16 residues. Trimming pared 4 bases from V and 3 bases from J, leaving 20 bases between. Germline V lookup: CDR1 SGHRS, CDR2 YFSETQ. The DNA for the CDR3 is TGCGCCAGCAGCGCTGGACAGGCCCTCGGGGGCTACGAGCAGTACTTC. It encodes CASSAGQALGGYEQYF.

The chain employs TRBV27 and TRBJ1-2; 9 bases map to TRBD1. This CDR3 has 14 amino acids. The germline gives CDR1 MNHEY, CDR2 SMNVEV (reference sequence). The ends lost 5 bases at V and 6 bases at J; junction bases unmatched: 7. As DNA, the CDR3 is TGTGCCAGCAGTCAAGGGACAGGGTATCATGGCTACACCTTC. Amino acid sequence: CASSQGTGYHGYTF.

CDR3 coding DNA: TGTGCCAGCAGACTAGCGGTGGGCTCCTACGAGCAGTACTTC. It translates to CASRLAVGSYEQYF. The gene calls are TRBV28 and TRBJ2-7, with 8 bases identical to TRBD2. CDR3 length equals 14 residues. Trimming at V came to 6 bases and at J to 0 bases, leaving 4 bases not matched to a gene. Germline V gene lookup returns CDR1 MDHEN and CDR2 SYDVKM.

Written as DNA, the CDR3 is TGTGCCAGCAGCTTGGATCAGGGTACGATATCCTACGAGCAGTACTTC. Translating it yields CASSLDQGTISYEQYF. This sequence joins TRBV5-6 and TRBJ2-7; a possible D gene is TRBD1 (5 bases). The V end was cut by 0 bases, the J end by 1 base, with 14 bases between. Germline CDR1 reads SGHDT; CDR2 reads YYEEEE. This CDR3 has 16 residues.

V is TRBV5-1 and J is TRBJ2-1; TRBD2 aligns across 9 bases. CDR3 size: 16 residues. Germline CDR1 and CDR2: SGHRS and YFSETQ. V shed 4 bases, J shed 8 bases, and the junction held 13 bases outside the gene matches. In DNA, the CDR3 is TGCGCCAGCAGCCCACCCGGGACTAGCCTGGTTGATGAGCAGTTCTTC. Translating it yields CASSPPGTSLVDEQFF.

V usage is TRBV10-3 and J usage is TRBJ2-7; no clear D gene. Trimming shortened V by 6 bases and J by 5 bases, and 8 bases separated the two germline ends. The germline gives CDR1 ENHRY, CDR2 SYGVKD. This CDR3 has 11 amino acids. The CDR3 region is CAIRRGDEQYF. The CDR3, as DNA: TGTGCCATCAGGAGAGGCGACGAGCAGTACTTC.

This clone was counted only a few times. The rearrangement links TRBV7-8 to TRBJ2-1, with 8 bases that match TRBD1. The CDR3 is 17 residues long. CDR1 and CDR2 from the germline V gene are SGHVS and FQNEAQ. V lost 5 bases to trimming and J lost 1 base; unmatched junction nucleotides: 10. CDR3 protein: CASSPASGGLSYNEQFF. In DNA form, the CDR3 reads TGTGCCAGCAGCCCGGCGTCAGGGGGCCTGTCCTACAATGAGCAGTTCTTC.

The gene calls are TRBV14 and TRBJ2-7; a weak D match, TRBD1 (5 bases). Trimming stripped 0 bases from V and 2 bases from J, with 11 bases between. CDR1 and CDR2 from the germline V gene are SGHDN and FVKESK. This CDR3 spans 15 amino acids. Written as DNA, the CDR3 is TGTGCCAGCAGCCAAGATCTTGACAGCCCCTACGAGCAGTACTTC. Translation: CASSQDLDSPYEQYF.

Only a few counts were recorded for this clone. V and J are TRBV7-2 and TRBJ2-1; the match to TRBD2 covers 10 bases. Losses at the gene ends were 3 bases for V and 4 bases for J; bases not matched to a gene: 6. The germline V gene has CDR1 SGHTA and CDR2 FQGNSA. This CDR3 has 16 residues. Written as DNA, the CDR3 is TGTGCCAGCAGCTTCACCAGCGGGAGGGTTTACAATGAGCAGTTCTTC. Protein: CASSFTSGRVYNEQFF.

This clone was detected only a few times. The CDR3 sequence: CAWSVDGTAEAFF. The CDR3 DNA follows: TGTGCCTGGAGTGTGGACGGGACAGCTGAAGCTTTCTTT. The V and J genes are TRBV30 and TRBJ1-1; TRBD1 agrees at 7 bases. Per the germline V gene, CDR1 is GTSNPN and CDR2 is SVGIG (reference sequence). V shed 0 bases, J shed 6 bases, and the junction held 4 bases outside the gene matches. This CDR3 spans 13 amino acids.

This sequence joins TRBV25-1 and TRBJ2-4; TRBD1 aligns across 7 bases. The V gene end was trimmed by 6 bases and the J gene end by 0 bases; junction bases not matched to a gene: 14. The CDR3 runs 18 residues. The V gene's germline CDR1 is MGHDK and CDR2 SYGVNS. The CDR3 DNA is TGTGCCAGCAGCCCGAGTTATACAGGGGAGAAAGCCAAAAACATTCAGTACTTC. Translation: CASSPSYTGEKAKNIQYF.

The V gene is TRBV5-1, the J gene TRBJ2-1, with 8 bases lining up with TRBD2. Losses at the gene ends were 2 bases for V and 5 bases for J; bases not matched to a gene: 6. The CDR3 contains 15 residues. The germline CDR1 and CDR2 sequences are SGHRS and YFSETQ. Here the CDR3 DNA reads TGCGCCAGCAGCTTAGGGACTAGAATACACAATGAGCAGTTCTTC. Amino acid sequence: CASSLGTRIHNEQFF.